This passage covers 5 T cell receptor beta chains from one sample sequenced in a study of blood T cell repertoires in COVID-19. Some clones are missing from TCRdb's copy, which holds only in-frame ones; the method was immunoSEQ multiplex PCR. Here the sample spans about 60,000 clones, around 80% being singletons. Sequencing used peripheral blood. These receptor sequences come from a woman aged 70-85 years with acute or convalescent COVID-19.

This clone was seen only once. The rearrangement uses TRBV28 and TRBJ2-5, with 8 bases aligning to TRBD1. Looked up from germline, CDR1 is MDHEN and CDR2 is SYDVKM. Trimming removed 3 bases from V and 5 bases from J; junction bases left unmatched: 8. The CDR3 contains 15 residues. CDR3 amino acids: CASSLSRQGLETQYF. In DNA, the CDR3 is TGTGCCAGCAGTTTGTCACGACAGGGGCTGGAGACCCAGTACTTC.

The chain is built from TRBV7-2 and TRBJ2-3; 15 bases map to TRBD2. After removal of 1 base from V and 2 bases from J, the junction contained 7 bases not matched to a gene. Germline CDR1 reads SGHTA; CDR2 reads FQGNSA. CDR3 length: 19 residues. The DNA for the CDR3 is TGTGCCAGCAGCTTAGTACCCGGGACTAGCGGGGGGCTCACAGATACGCAGTATTTT. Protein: CASSLVPGTSGGLTDTQYF.

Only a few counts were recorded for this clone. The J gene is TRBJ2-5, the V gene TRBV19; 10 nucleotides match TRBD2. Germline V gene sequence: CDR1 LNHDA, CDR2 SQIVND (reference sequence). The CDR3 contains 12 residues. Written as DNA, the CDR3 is TGTACCAAGCGGGGGGGTCAAGAGACCCAGTACTTC. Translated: CTKRGGQETQYF.

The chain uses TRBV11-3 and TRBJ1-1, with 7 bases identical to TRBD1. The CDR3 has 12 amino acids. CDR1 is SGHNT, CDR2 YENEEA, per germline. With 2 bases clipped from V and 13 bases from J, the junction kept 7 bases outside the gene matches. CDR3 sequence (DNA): TGTGCCAGCAGCTTAATGACAGGGTTAGGTTTCTTT. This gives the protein CASSLMTGLGFF.

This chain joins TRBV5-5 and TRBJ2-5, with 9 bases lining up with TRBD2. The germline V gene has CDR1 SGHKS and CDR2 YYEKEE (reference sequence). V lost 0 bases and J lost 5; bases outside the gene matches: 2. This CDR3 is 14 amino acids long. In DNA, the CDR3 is TGTGCCAGCAGCTTGGGGCTAGCGGGGGAGACCCAGTACTTC. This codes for CASSLGLAGETQYF.